The 22 T cell receptor beta chains in this list originate from one sample, sequenced in a study of cytomegalovirus exposure and HLA in healthy donors. Researchers ran the PCR with 60 Vbeta and 13 Jbeta primers. Assay used: immunoSEQ multiplex PCR; TCRdb lists only in-frame clones, some missing. The table records over 150,000 clones, roughly 80% of them present only once. Sequencing was performed on PBMCs. The receptors here all came from a man aged 35-49 years in good health and CMV-seronegative.

CDR3 loop: CASSFRQGDSGELFF. CDR3 sequence (DNA): TGCGCCAGCAGCTTCCGACAGGGAGATTCCGGGGAGCTGTTTTTT. This chain connects TRBV5-1 to TRBJ2-2; 7 bases line up with TRBD1. Trimming cost V 2 bases and J 6 bases; bases outside gene matches: 7. Per germline, CDR1 SGHRS and CDR2 YFSETQ. The CDR3 is 15 amino acids.

The V and J genes are TRBV2 and TRBJ1-4, with 9 bases identical to TRBD1. CDR1 SNHLY and CDR2 FYNNEI come from the germline V gene. V gave up 6 bases and J gave up 2 bases; unmatched junction bases: 4. The CDR3 length is 15 residues. The CDR3 DNA follows: TGTGCCAGCAGCCGTGACAGGGGGACTAATGAAAAACTGTTTTTT. This translates into CASSRDRGTNEKLFF.

This clone appeared a single time. This chain links TRBV9 with TRBJ2-7; TRBD2 aligns across 11 bases. The CDR3 consists of 14 residues. CDR1 and CDR2 (germline): SGDLS, YYNGEE. Trimming cost V 4 bases and J 4 bases; bases outside gene matches: 4. CDR3 in DNA: TGTGCCAGCAGCACGGGACTAGCGGCGTACGAGCAGTACTTC. As protein: CASSTGLAAYEQYF.

This rearrangement joins TRBV5-6 to TRBJ2-3; possibly TRBD2 for D (5 bases). Between the trimmed V and J ends, which lost 0 bases and 2 bases, there was a span of 7 bases. The CDR3 loop spans 14 amino acids. Germline-derived CDR1 and CDR2 are SGHDT and YYEEEE. The CDR3 spells CASSLAGITDTQYF. Written as DNA, the CDR3 is TGTGCCAGCAGCTTGGCGGGGATCACAGATACGCAGTATTTT.

This clone is a singleton in its sample. This chain joins TRBV10-3 and TRBJ2-2, with a tentative D call TRBD2 (6 bases). The V and J ends lost 7 bases and 1 base respectively, with 13 bases between them. Germline loops: CDR1 ENHRY, CDR2 SYGVKD. This CDR3 comprises 15 residues. CDR3 DNA: TGTGCCATCACAAGGGGACTGGAGAACACCGGGGAGCTGTTTTTT. It is translated as CAITRGLENTGELFF.

This chain links TRBV4-1 with TRBJ1-4; D call uncertain. CDR1 is MGHRA and CDR2 is YSYEKL in the germline V gene. Trimming shortened V by 3 bases and J by 8 bases, and 7 bases separated the two germline ends. The CDR3 is made up of 12 amino acids. Here the CDR3 reads CASSHSWEKLFF. The CDR3 DNA is TGCGCCAGCAGCCATAGTTGGGAAAAACTGTTTTTT.

The CDR3 DNA reads as TGTGCCAGTGGGGGGGACCCTAGCACAGATACGCAGTATTTT. Translation: CASGGDPSTDTQYF. The V gene is TRBV5-6, the J gene TRBJ2-3; TRBD2 aligns across 7 bases. The CDR3 runs to 14 residues. Germline V CDR1 and CDR2: SGHDT, YYEEEE. After removal of 8 bases from V and 0 bases from J, the junction contained 6 bases not matched to a gene.

The rearrangement joins TRBV6-5 to TRBJ2-1, with D possibly matching TRBD1 (5 bases). Germline-derived CDR1 and CDR2 are MNHEY and SVGAGI. Trimming removed 5 bases at V and 4 bases at J, with 12 bases between. The CDR3 length is 14 residues. CDR3 sequence: CASSDWTIYNEQFF. CDR3 sequence (DNA): TGTGCCAGCAGTGATTGGACAATATACAATGAGCAGTTCTTC.

The chain recombines TRBV30 with TRBJ1-6; TRBD1 might be the D (5 bases). V was trimmed by 3 bases and J by 17 bases, leaving 14 bases between them. The CDR3 is made up of 11 amino acids. From germline, CDR1 is GTSNPN and CDR2 SVGIG (reference sequence). Here the CDR3 DNA reads TGTGCCTGGAGCAGAGGGGACTTAATCCACTTT. It translates to CAWSRGDLIHF.

This clone was detected only once. CDR3 nucleotide sequence: TGTGCCAGCAGTGAAGGCAGTCAAGAGACCCAGTACTTC. Protein sequence: CASSEGSQETQYF. J is TRBJ2-5 and V is TRBV2, with D hard to call. From germline, CDR1 is SNHLY and CDR2 FYNNEI. CDR3 length: 13 residues. Trimming removed 1 base at V and 2 bases at J, with 5 bases between.

The chain uses TRBV6-5 and TRBJ2-7; 14 bases match TRBD2. Germline lookup yields CDR1 MNHEY and CDR2 SVGAGI. V lost 6 bases and J lost 2; bases outside the gene matches: 3. The CDR3 is made up of 15 amino acids. This chain's CDR3 is CASSWTSGGPYEQYF. CDR3 nucleotide sequence: TGTGCCAGCAGCTGGACTAGCGGGGGGCCCTACGAGCAGTACTTC.

This clone was detected a few times. The chain employs TRBV4-1 and TRBJ2-7; the match to TRBD1 covers 8 bases. This CDR3 is 15 amino acids long. The ends lost 4 bases at V and 2 bases at J; junction bases unmatched: 7. Germline-derived CDR1 and CDR2 are MGHRA and YSYEKL. This CDR3 is CASSLTGTGPYEQYF. The CDR3 bases are TGCGCCAGCAGCCTAACCGGGACAGGCCCCTACGAGCAGTACTTC.

This clone was detected only once. The chain combines TRBV21-1 with TRBJ2-2; the table's D call, TRBD2, was not checked against the DNA. TRBV21-1 is labeled a pseudogene. CDR3 length: 22 residues. The CDR3 loop reads CASSKAPSEKRGGDPNTGELFF. The CDR3 coding sequence is TGTGCCAGCAGCAAAGCGCCATCTGAGAAGCGGGGGGGAGATCCGAACACCGGGGAGCTGTTTTTT.

The V and J genes are TRBV5-1 and TRBJ1-2; D is perhaps TRBD1 (5 bases). The CDR3 runs to 12 residues. The germline V gene encodes CDR1 SGHRS and CDR2 YFSETQ. With 5 bases removed from V and 3 bases from J, the gap between germline ends came to 8 bases. CDR3 loop: CASSPGDYGYTF. The DNA of the CDR3 is TGCGCCAGCAGTCCGGGGGACTATGGCTACACCTTC.

The chain links TRBV6-1 to TRBJ1-6; no definite D call. The germline gives CDR1 MNHNS, CDR2 SASEGT. V dropped 3 bases and J dropped 13 bases, with 22 bases sitting between them. CDR3 size: 16 residues. The CDR3: CASSDKADFIQAPLHF. The CDR3 DNA reads as TGTGCCAGCAGTGACAAGGCAGATTTTATCCAGGCGCCCCTCCACTTT.

The V call is TRBV7-2, the J call TRBJ2-5, with 7 bases matching TRBD2. Judging by the DNA end, TRBJ2-7 fits better; the J call may be wrong. CDR3 length: 13 residues. Per the germline V gene, CDR1 is SGHTA and CDR2 is FQGNSA. CDR3 protein: CASSPNGGYEQYF. The CDR3 DNA reads TGTGCCAGCAGCCCGAACGGGGGGTACGAGCAGTACTTC.

This chain joins TRBV6-4 and TRBJ2-5; tentative D call: TRBD1 (6 bases). This CDR3 spans 13 amino acids. The germline V gene encodes CDR1 MRHNA and CDR2 SNTAGT. Trimming left V 5 bases short and J 5 bases short, with 12 bases between. CDR3 in amino acids: CASSTGMGETQYF. CDR3 in DNA: TGTGCCAGCAGTACAGGGATGGGGGAGACCCAGTACTTC.

This clone appeared a single time. J is TRBJ1-2 and V is TRBV7-9, with D possibly being TRBD1 (5 bases). V was shortened by 6 bases and J by 1 base, with 12 bases between the two germline ends. The CDR3 is 14 amino acids. Germline-derived CDR1 and CDR2 are SEHNR and FQNEAQ (reference sequence). The CDR3 DNA is TGTGCCAGCAGTTATCGCCAGGGTAACTATGGCTACACCTTC. This gives the protein CASSYRQGNYGYTF.

The sample holds a few counts of this clone. The chain combines TRBV7-9 with TRBJ1-2, with a weak D call TRBD1 (6 bases). Germline CDR1 and CDR2: SEHNR and FQNEAQ (reference sequence). This CDR3 is built from 13 residues. V was cut by 0 bases and J by 5 bases, with 7 bases left in between. This CDR3 is CASSLAQGYGYTF. The CDR3 nucleotides are TGTGCCAGCAGCTTAGCGCAGGGGTATGGCTACACCTTC.

This clone was seen only once. The V gene is TRBV5-1, the J gene TRBJ1-2; 7 positions agree with TRBD1. The ends lost 3 bases at V and 4 bases at J; junction bases unmatched: 6. The length of the CDR3 is 14 residues. Looked up from germline, CDR1 is SGHRS and CDR2 is YFSETQ. CDR3 sequence: CASSSTGQTYGYTF. For the CDR3, the DNA is TGCGCCAGCAGCTCGACGGGACAGACCTATGGCTACACCTTC. Supplemented by reference TRBV5-1 and TRBJ1-2, the full variable domain reads KAGVTQTPRYLIKTRGQQVTLSCSPISGHRSVSWYQQTPGQGLQFLFEYFSETQRNKGNFPGRFSGRQFSNSRSEMNVSTLELGDSALYLCASSSTGQTYGYTFGSGTRLTVV.

V gene TRBV29-1 combines with J gene TRBJ2-7; no definite D call. Trimming shortened V by 6 bases and J by 6 bases, and 15 bases separated the two germline ends. The length of the CDR3 is 12 residues. Germline V gene data show CDR1 as SQVTM and CDR2 as ANQGSEA. DNA of the CDR3: TGCAGCGTACAGACCCCGGCTCCCGAGCAGTACTTC. It codes for CSVQTPAPEQYF.

V and J are TRBV28 and TRBJ1-1; 9 positions agree with TRBD1. Germline CDR1 is MDHEN and CDR2 is SYDVKM. There are 15 residues in the CDR3. J gave up 6 bases and V 4 bases, and 9 bases lay outside the gene matches. CDR3 region: CASSSRTGESSEAFF. CDR3 nucleotides: TGTGCCAGCAGTTCCCGGACAGGGGAGTCTTCTGAAGCTTTCTTT.